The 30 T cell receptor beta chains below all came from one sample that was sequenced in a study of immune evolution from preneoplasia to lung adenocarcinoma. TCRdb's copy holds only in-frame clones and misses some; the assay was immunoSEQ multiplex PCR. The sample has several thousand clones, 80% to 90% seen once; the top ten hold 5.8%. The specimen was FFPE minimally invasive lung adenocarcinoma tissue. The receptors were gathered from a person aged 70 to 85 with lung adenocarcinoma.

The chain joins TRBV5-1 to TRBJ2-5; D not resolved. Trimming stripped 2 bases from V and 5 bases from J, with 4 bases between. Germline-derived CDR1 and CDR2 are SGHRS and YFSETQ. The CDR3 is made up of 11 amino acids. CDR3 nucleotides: TGCGCCAGCAGCTTTAGGGAGACCCAGTACTTC. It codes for CASSFRETQYF.

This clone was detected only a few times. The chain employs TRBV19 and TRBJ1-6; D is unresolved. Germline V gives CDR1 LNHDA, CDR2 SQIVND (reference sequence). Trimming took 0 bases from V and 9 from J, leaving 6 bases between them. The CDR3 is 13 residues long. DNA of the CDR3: TGTGCCAGTAGTATAGATCCGGCTTCACCCCTCCACTTT. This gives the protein CASSIDPASPLHF.

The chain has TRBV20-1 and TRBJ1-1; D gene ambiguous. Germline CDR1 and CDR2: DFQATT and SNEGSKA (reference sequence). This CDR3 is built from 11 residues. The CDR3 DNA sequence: TGCACTATAGAAGCGAACACTGAAGCTTTCTTT. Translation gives CTIEANTEAFF.

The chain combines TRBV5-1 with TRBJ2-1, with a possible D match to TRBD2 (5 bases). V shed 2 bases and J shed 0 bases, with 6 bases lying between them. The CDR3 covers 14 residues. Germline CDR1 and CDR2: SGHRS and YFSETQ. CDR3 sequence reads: CASSFEGSYNEQFF. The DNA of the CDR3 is TGCGCCAGCAGCTTCGAGGGCTCCTACAATGAGCAGTTCTTC.

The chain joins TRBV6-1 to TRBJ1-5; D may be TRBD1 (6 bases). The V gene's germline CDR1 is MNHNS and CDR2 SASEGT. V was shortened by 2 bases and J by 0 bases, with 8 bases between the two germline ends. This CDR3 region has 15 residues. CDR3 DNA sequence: TGTGCCAGCAGTGAACCAGGGGCTAGCAATCAGCCCCAGCATTTT. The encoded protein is CASSEPGASNQPQHF.

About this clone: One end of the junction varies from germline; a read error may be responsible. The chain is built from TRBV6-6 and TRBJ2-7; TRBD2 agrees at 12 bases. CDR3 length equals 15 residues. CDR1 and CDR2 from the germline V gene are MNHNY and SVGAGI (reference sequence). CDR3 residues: CANSYSSGGGEEQYF. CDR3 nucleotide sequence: TGTGCCAACAGTTATTCTAGCGGGGGGGGCGAGGAGCAGTACTTC.

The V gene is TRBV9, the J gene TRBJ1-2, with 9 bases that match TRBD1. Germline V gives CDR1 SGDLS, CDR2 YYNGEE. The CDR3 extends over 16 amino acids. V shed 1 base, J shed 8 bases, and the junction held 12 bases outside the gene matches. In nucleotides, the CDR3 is TGTGCCAGCAGCGTAATGCCCTTACAGGGGGCGGAGGGCTACACCTTC. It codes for CASSVMPLQGAEGYTF.

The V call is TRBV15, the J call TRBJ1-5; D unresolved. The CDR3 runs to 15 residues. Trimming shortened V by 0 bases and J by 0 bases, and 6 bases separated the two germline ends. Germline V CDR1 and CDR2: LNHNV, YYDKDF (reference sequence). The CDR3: CATSRDEISNQPQHF. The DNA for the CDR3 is TGTGCCACCAGCAGAGATGAAATTAGCAATCAGCCCCAGCATTTT.

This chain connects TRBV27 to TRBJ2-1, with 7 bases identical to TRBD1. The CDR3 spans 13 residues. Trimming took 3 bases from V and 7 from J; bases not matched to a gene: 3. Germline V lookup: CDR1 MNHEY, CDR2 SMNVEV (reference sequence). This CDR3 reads CASSLETGNEQFF. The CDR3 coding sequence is TGTGCCAGCAGTTTGGAGACAGGGAATGAGCAGTTCTTC.

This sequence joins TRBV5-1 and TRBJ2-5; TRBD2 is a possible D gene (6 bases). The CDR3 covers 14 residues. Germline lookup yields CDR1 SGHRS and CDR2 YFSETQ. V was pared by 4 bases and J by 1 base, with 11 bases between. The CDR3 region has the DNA TGCGCCAGCAGCCGCGGGGAGACCCAAGAGACCCAGTACTTC. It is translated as CASSRGETQETQYF.

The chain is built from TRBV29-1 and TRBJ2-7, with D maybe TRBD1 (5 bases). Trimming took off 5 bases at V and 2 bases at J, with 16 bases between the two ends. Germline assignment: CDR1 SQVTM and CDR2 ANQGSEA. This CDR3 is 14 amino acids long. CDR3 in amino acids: CSVSPGQFPYEQYF. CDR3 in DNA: TGCAGCGTTTCCCCAGGGCAATTCCCCTACGAGCAGTACTTC.

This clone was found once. CDR3 nucleotide sequence: TGTGCCAGCAGCTTGGTATTAGCGGGGGGGCCAGAGACCCAGTACTTC. This encodes CASSLVLAGGPETQYF. The genes are TRBV5-4 and TRBJ2-5; 11 nucleotides match TRBD2. The CDR3 is 16 amino acids. Germline assignment: CDR1 SGHNT and CDR2 YYREEE (reference sequence). V shed 0 bases and J 4 bases; nucleotides not matched to a gene: 5.

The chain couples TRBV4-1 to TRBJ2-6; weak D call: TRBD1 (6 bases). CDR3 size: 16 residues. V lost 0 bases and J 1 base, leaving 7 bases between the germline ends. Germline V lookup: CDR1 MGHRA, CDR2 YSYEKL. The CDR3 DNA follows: TGCGCCAGCAGCCAAGATGACAGGTCTGGGGCCAACGTCCTGACTTTC. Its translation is CASSQDDRSGANVLTF.

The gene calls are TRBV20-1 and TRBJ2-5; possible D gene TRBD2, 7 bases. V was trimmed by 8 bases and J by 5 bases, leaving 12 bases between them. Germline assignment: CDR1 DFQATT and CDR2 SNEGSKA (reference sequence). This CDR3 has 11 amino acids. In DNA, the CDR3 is TGCAGTTCGGGGGGCGGGGAGACCCAGTACTTC. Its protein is CSSGGGETQYF.

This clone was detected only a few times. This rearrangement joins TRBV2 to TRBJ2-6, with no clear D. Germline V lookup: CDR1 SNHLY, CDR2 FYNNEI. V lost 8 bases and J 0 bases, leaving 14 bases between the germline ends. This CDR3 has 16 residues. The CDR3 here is CASGPKSNSGANVLTF. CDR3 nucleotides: TGTGCCAGCGGGCCTAAATCGAACTCTGGGGCCAACGTCCTGACTTTC.

CDR3 amino acids: CASNRQGARQPQHF. The CDR3 nucleotides read TGTGCCAGCAACAGACAGGGGGCGCGTCAGCCCCAGCATTTT. The chain joins TRBV28 to TRBJ1-5; TRBD1 agrees at 10 bases. V dropped 7 bases and J dropped 6; count of bases not matched to a gene: 6. Germline loops: CDR1 MDHEN, CDR2 SYDVKM. CDR3 length: 14 residues.

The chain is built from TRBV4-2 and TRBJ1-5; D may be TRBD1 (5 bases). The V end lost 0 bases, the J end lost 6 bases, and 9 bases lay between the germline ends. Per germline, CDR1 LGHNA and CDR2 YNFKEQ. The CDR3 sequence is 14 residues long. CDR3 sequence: CASSQEDGGQPQHF. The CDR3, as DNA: TGTGCCAGCAGCCAAGAGGATGGGGGTCAGCCCCAGCATTTT.

The CDR3 loop is CATSKSGQGEGGYTF. The CDR3 DNA follows: TGTGCCACCAGCAAATCCGGACAGGGGGAGGGTGGCTACACCTTC. The genes are TRBV15 and TRBJ1-2; TRBD1 aligns across 10 bases. Germline assignment: CDR1 LNHNV and CDR2 YYDKDF (reference sequence). The J segment lost 7 bases and the V segment lost 4 bases, leaving 9 bases of the junction unmatched. The CDR3 loop spans 15 amino acids.

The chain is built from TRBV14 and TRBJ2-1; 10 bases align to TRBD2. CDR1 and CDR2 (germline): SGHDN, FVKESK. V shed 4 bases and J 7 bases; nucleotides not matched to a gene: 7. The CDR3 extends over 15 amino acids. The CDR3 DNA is TGTGCCAGCAGCCCTAGCGGGGGTGTTTGGAATGAGCAGTTCTTC. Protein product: CASSPSGGVWNEQFF.

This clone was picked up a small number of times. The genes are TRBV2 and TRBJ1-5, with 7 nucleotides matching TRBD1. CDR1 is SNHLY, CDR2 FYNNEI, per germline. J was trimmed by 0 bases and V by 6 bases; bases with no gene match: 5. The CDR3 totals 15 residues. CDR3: CASRGDRYSNQPQHF. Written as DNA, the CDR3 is TGTGCCAGCAGGGGGGACAGATATAGCAATCAGCCCCAGCATTTT.

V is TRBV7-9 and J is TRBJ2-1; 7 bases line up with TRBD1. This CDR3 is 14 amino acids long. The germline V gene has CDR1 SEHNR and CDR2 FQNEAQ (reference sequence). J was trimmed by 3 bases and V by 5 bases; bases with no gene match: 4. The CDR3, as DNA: TGTGCCAGCAGCGTGGGACAGAACTACAATGAGCAGTTCTTC. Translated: CASSVGQNYNEQFF.

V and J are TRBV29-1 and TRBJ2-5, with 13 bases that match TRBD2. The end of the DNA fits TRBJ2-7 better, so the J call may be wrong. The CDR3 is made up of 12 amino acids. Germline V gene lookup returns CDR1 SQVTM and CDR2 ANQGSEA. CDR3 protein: CSVGLAGLEQYF. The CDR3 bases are TGCAGCGTGGGACTAGCGGGGCTCGAGCAGTACTTC.

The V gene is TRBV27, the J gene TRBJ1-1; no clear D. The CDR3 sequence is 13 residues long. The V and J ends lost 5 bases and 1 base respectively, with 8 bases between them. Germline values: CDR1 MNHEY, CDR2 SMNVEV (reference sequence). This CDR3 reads CASSLTRNTEAFF. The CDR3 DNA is TGTGCCAGCAGTCTGACAAGGAACACTGAAGCTTTCTTT.

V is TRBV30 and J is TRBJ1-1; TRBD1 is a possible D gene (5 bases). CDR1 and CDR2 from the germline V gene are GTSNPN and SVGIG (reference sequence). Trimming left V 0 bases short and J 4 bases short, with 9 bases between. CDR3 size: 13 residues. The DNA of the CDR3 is TGTGCCTGGAGTGTGGGGGACGGCACTGAAGCTTTCTTT. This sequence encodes CAWSVGDGTEAFF.

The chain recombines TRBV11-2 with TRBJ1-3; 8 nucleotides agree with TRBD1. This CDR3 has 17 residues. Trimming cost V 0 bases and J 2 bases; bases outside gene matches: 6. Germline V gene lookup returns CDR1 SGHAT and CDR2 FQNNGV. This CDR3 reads CASSLERSGGPGNTIYF. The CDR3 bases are TGTGCCAGCAGCTTAGAGAGGTCAGGGGGCCCTGGAAACACCATATATTTT.

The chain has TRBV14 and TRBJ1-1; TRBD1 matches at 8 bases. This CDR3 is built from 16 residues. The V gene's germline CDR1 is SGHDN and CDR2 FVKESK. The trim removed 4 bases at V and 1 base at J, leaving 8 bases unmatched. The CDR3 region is CASSRNRGTPNTEAFF. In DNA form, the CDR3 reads TGTGCCAGCAGCCGTAACAGGGGGACACCGAACACTGAAGCTTTCTTT.

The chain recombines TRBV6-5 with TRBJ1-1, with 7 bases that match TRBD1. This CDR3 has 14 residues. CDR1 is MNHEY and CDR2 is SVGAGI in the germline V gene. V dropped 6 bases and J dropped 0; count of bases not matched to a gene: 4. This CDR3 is CASRDREMNTEAFF. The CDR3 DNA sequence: TGTGCCAGCAGAGACAGGGAAATGAACACTGAAGCTTTCTTT.

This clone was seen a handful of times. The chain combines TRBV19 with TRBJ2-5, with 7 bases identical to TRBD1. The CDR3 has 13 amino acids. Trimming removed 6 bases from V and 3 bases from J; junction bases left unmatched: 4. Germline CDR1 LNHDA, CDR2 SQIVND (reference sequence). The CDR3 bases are TGTGCCAGTAGCCGTACAGGGGAAGAGACCCAGTACTTC. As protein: CASSRTGEETQYF.

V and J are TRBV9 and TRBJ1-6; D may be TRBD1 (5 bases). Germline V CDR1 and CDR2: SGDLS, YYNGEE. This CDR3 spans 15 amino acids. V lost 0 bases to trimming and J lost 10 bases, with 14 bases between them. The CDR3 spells CASSVGLTGSSPLHF. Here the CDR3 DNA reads TGTGCCAGCAGCGTAGGGCTAACAGGAAGCTCACCCCTCCACTTT.

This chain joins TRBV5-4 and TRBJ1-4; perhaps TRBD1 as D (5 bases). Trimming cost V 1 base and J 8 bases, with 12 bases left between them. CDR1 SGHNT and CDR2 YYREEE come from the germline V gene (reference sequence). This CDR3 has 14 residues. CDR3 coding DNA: TGTGCCAGCAGCTTGTCCGGGGCGGGGGAAAAACTGTTTTTT. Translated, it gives CASSLSGAGEKLFF.